The clone carrying this TCR beta chain was counted between two and nine times. Its antigen remains unknown. PCR primers comprised 60 Vbeta and 13 Jbeta primers. Generated by immunoSEQ multiplex PCR, the TCRdb table keeps only in-frame clones and is missing some. The sample has more than 90,000 clones, around 73% seen once. This sample stems from a study of cytomegalovirus exposure and HLA in healthy donors. Study results and limitations: Productive rates of about 90% or about 30% were seen for most TCR beta V segments in an earlier analysis. A later analysis linked some 18,000 TCR beta sequences to HLA alleles at 0.05 false discovery rate.

This CDR3 comprises 13 residues. Germline V gene data show CDR1 as MNHNS and CDR2 as SASEGT. V shed 3 bases and J shed 2 bases, with 7 bases lying between them. The sample taken for sequencing was PBMCs. J is TRBJ1-2 and V is TRBV6-1, with D perhaps matching TRBD1 (5 bases). This clonotype was obtained from a woman aged 60-70 years in good health and CMV-seronegative. The CDR3, as DNA: TGTGCCAGCAGTGAGAAGGGGAACTATGGCTACACCTTC. Translation: CASSEKGNYGYTF.